The 18 T cell receptor beta chains in this list originate from one sample, sequenced in a study of cytomegalovirus exposure and HLA in healthy donors. In the PCR, 60 Vbeta and 13 Jbeta primers were used. The repertoire was sequenced with immunoSEQ multiplex PCR; TCRdb's copy has only in-frame clones and lacks some. The sample lists approximately 150,000 clones; more than 60% were seen once. The sequencing input was PBMCs. These receptors came from a woman aged 55-70 years in good health and CMV-seronegative.

This sequence joins TRBV19 and TRBJ2-2, with D possibly TRBD2 on 6 matching bases. The ends were cut back, 5 bases at V and 6 bases at J, with 25 bases in the middle. This CDR3 comprises 18 residues. In germline, CDR1 is LNHDA, CDR2 SQIVND (reference sequence). The CDR3 here is CASSPIPGTAKGPGELFF. The CDR3, as DNA: TGTGCCAGTAGTCCTATCCCCGGGACTGCAAAGGGACCCGGGGAGCTGTTTTTT.

V and J are TRBV28 and TRBJ1-4, with 9 nucleotides matching TRBD1. The CDR3 is 14 residues long. Germline lookup yields CDR1 MDHEN and CDR2 SYDVKM. J was trimmed by 5 bases and V by 6 bases; bases with no gene match: 4. The CDR3 sequence: CASRTGTGNEKLFF. The CDR3, as DNA: TGTGCCAGCAGGACCGGGACAGGGAATGAAAAACTGTTTTTT.

The chain couples TRBV5-4 to TRBJ2-7; 7 bases line up with TRBD1. Trimming at V came to 4 bases and at J to 1 base, leaving 8 bases not matched to a gene. The germline CDR1 and CDR2 sequences are SGHNT and YYREEE (reference sequence). This CDR3 spans 15 amino acids. CDR3 in amino acids: CASSPTPGQSYEQYF. The CDR3 region has the DNA TGTGCCAGCAGCCCGACCCCGGGACAGTCCTACGAGCAGTACTTC.

The genes are TRBV6-6 and TRBJ1-2, with a weak D call TRBD1 (5 bases). CDR3 length: 14 residues. Germline V gene sequence: CDR1 MNHNY, CDR2 SVGAGI (reference sequence). Trimming removed 6 bases at V and 6 bases at J, with 17 bases between. The CDR3 loop reads CASSLVGGVHGYTF. DNA of the CDR3: TGTGCCAGCAGCCTTGTTGGGGGGGTCCATGGCTACACCTTC.

The V and J genes are TRBV19 and TRBJ2-5, with D unclear. The CDR3 covers 13 residues. Trimming left V 1 base short and J 5 bases short, with 8 bases between. CDR1 and CDR2 (germline): LNHDA, SQIVND (reference sequence). The CDR3 bases are TGTGCCAGTAGTATAGGGATCGGGGAGACCCAGTACTTC. It codes for CASSIGIGETQYF. Full variable domain (missing parts from reference TRBV19 and TRBJ2-5): DGGITQSPKYLFRKEGQNVTLSCEQNLNHDAMYWYRQDPGQGLRLIYYSQIVNDFQKGDIAEGYSVSREKKESFPLTVTSAQKNPTAFYLCASSIGIGETQYFGPGTRLLVL.

This clone was seen once. The rearrangement joins TRBV7-6 to TRBJ2-3; D is perhaps TRBD2 (6 bases). The CDR3 spans 17 residues. Germline CDR1 SGHVS, CDR2 FNYEAQ. Deletions cut 4 bases from V and 5 bases from J, with 22 bases between. The DNA of the CDR3 is TGTGCCAGCAGCTCTCTTTATAGGGGTAGCGGAAGAGATACGCAGTATTTT. It codes for CASSSLYRGSGRDTQYF.

The rearrangement uses TRBV10-3 and TRBJ2-2, with 9 bases aligning to TRBD1. Trimming took 4 bases from V and 4 from J; bases not matched to a gene: 7. This CDR3 has 16 residues. Germline V gives CDR1 ENHRY, CDR2 SYGVKD. The CDR3 coding sequence is TGTGCCATCAGTGGGACCGGGACAGGGCGCACCGGGGAGCTGTTTTTT. Amino acid sequence: CAISGTGTGRTGELFF.

The rearrangement joins TRBV7-9 to TRBJ1-4; D may be TRBD1 (6 bases). In germline, CDR1 is SEHNR, CDR2 FQNEAQ (reference sequence). This CDR3 spans 15 amino acids. V gave up 1 base and J gave up 7 bases, with 13 bases separating them. The DNA of the CDR3 is TGTGCCAGCAGCTTAGTAAAAGGGGGTGTTGAAAAACTGTTTTTT. Encoded protein: CASSLVKGGVEKLFF.

The CDR3 region is CASSVLQGNEQFF. Written as DNA, the CDR3 is TGTGCCAGCAGTGTCTTACAGGGCAATGAGCAGTTCTTC. The chain joins TRBV25-1 to TRBJ2-1, with D possibly matching TRBD1 (6 bases). V shed 4 bases and J shed 6 bases, with 10 bases lying between them. The germline gives CDR1 MGHDK, CDR2 SYGVNS. This CDR3 spans 13 amino acids.

The CDR3 region is CASSTGTNLGGYTF. CDR3 bases: TGTGCCAGCAGTACCGGGACAAACTTGGGGGGCTACACCTTC. The V gene is TRBV5-5, the J gene TRBJ1-2; D may be TRBD1 (6 bases). CDR1 SGHKS and CDR2 YYEKEE come from the germline V gene (reference sequence). V was shortened by 5 bases and J by 8 bases, with 19 bases between the two germline ends. The CDR3 sequence is 14 residues long.

The chain links TRBV15 to TRBJ2-7; D unclear. V gave up 0 bases and J gave up 3 bases, with 12 bases separating them. Per germline, CDR1 LNHNV and CDR2 YYDKDF (reference sequence). This CDR3 has 15 residues. CDR3 loop: CATSRDRGTFYEQYF. The CDR3 coding sequence is TGTGCCACCAGCAGAGATAGAGGCACCTTCTACGAGCAGTACTTC.

This clone has a handful of counts. The rearrangement links TRBV7-2 to TRBJ1-2; 8 bases agree with TRBD1. From germline, CDR1 is SGHTA and CDR2 FQGNSA. After removal of 3 bases from V and 7 bases from J, the junction contained 10 bases not matched to a gene. This CDR3 region has 15 residues. The CDR3 loop is CASSLGRGRSSGYTF. The DNA of the CDR3 is TGTGCCAGCAGCTTGGGCAGGGGGCGTTCTAGTGGCTACACCTTC.

V and J are TRBV19 and TRBJ1-5; D is unresolved. Germline values: CDR1 LNHDA, CDR2 SQIVND (reference sequence). V lost 3 bases and J lost 6, with 15 bases in between. The CDR3 is 15 amino acids. CDR3 sequence: CASSIRGGGGQPQHF. CDR3 sequence (DNA): TGTGCCAGTAGTATCCGGGGAGGAGGTGGTCAGCCCCAGCATTTT.

V gene TRBV10-1 combines with J gene TRBJ2-7; 8 bases map to TRBD2. This CDR3 is 15 amino acids long. CDR1 is WNHNN and CDR2 is SYGVQD in the germline V gene (reference sequence). The V and J ends lost 0 bases and 6 bases, in that order; junction bases with no gene match: 7. The CDR3 DNA reads as TGCGCCAGCAGTGAGTCCGCGGGGGGCCTGTGCGAGCAGTACTTC. It specifies CASSESAGGLCEQYF.

The J gene is TRBJ2-1, the V gene TRBV5-1; 11 bases align to TRBD2. The CDR3 covers 19 residues. CDR1 and CDR2 (germline): SGHRS, YFSETQ. V gave up 0 bases and J gave up 4 bases; unmatched junction bases: 12. CDR3 residues: CASSLVWTASGGIYNEQFF. CDR3 sequence (DNA): TGCGCCAGCAGCTTGGTTTGGACGGCTAGCGGGGGGATATACAATGAGCAGTTCTTC. Full variable domain (outside the CDR3, taken from reference TRBV5-1 and TRBJ2-1): KAGVTQTPRYLIKTRGQQVTLSCSPISGHRSVSWYQQTPGQGLQFLFEYFSETQRNKGNFPGRFSGRQFSNSRSEMNVSTLELGDSALYLCASSLVWTASGGIYNEQFFGPGTRLTVL.

The sample holds a few counts of this clone. This sequence joins TRBV7-6 and TRBJ2-7, with D possibly TRBD1 on 6 matching bases. CDR1 and CDR2 (germline): SGHVS, FNYEAQ. V dropped 5 bases and J dropped 2 bases, with 10 bases sitting between them. This CDR3 has 13 residues. CDR3 residues: CASSQGHTYEQYF. CDR3 nucleotide sequence: TGTGCCAGCAGCCAGGGACACACCTACGAGCAGTACTTC.

The V gene is TRBV4-1, the J gene TRBJ2-5; 7 bases map to TRBD1. Germline values: CDR1 MGHRA, CDR2 YSYEKL. The CDR3 contains 16 residues. V was clipped by 4 bases and J by 5 bases; unmatched bases: 13. The CDR3, as DNA: TGCGCCAGCAGCCCGCAGACAGGGCCAACTGGCGAGACCCAGTACTTC. It codes for CASSPQTGPTGETQYF.

This clone was counted between two and nine times. The CDR3 bases are TGTGCCAGCAGCGCACCAAAGACAGGGGGCTACAATGAGCAGTTCTTC. This encodes CASSAPKTGGYNEQFF. The chain links TRBV9 to TRBJ2-1; 9 nucleotides align to TRBD1. With 3 bases clipped from V and 3 bases from J, the junction kept 7 bases outside the gene matches. Germline CDR1 and CDR2: SGDLS and YYNGEE. The CDR3 extends over 16 amino acids.